The 31 T cell receptor beta chains reported below all come from one sample, sequenced in a study of OX40 agonist ivuxolimab in advanced cancers. Sequencing used immunoSEQ multiplex PCR; TCRdb keeps in-frame clones, though not all of them. The table has around 48,000 clones, approximately 86% seen once. Source: CD4+ or CD8+ T cells sorted from blood, taken in a trial of the OX40 agonist ivuxolimab. The receptors were gathered from an adult with an advanced solid tumor such as melanoma, head and neck, liver or kidney cancer.

This clone was detected only once. The V gene is TRBV4-1, the J gene TRBJ1-4; D perhaps matches TRBD1 (5 bases). The CDR3 runs to 17 residues. CDR1 and CDR2 (germline): MGHRA, YSYEKL. Trimming pared 2 bases from V and 8 bases from J, leaving 21 bases between. The CDR3 nucleotides are TGCGCCAGCAGCCAACCGACCGCCAGGGCGGCGCGAGAAAAACTGTTTTTT. Amino acid sequence: CASSQPTARAAREKLFF.

The chain combines TRBV4-3 with TRBJ1-6, with TRBD1 matching 7 bases. The junction had 9 bases not matched to a gene; V was cut back by 0 bases and J by 10 bases. CDR3 length: 16 residues. Germline V lookup: CDR1 LGHNA, CDR2 YSLEER. CDR3: CASSQDRWTGRSPLHF. The CDR3 coding sequence is TGCGCCAGCAGCCAAGATAGGTGGACAGGTCGCTCACCCCTCCACTTT.

The chain uses TRBV21-1 and TRBJ1-2; TRBD1 was called by the table and not checked on the DNA. TRBV21-1 is tagged as a pseudogene. The CDR3 is 12 residues long. This CDR3 is CARAWGHRGYTF. In nucleotides, the CDR3 is TGTGCCCGCGCGTGGGGGCACCGGGGCTACACCTTC.

The chain joins TRBV4-3 to TRBJ1-5; D may be TRBD1 (6 bases). Germline V gene data show CDR1 as LGHNA and CDR2 as YSLEER. The CDR3 loop spans 15 amino acids. The V gene lost 1 base and the J gene lost 7 bases, with 14 bases spanning the gap. In DNA form, the CDR3 reads TGCGCCAGCAGCCAAGCTCAGGGGCCCCACCAGCCCCAGCATTTT. Protein: CASSQAQGPHQPQHF.

The rearrangement uses TRBV11-2 and TRBJ2-3; 7 nucleotides agree with TRBD2. The germline gives CDR1 SGHAT, CDR2 FQNNGV. The CDR3 totals 16 residues. V lost 1 base, J lost 0 bases, and 4 bases stayed unmatched. This CDR3 is CASSLAGGGSTDTQYF. CDR3 bases: TGTGCCAGCAGCTTAGCGGGCGGGGGAAGCACAGATACGCAGTATTTT.

This rearrangement joins TRBV19 to TRBJ2-7; D remains ambiguous. The CDR3 has 14 residues. Germline values: CDR1 LNHDA, CDR2 SQIVND (reference sequence). V was cut by 4 bases and J by 0 bases, with 10 bases left in between. CDR3 loop: CASSRDVSSYEQYF. CDR3 nucleotides: TGTGCCAGTAGTAGGGATGTTAGCTCCTACGAGCAGTACTTC.

V is TRBV10-1 and J is TRBJ1-6; 7 bases agree with TRBD1. After removal of 6 bases from V and 8 bases from J, the junction contained 13 bases not matched to a gene. Germline V gene data show CDR1 as WNHNN and CDR2 as SYGVQD (reference sequence). This CDR3 region has 16 residues. CDR3 in amino acids: CASRNYTGTVDSPLHF. The CDR3 coding sequence is TGCGCCAGCAGAAATTATACTGGGACAGTTGATTCACCCCTCCACTTT.

The chain is built from TRBV7-6 and TRBJ1-1; TRBD1 might be the D (5 bases). This CDR3 contains 14 residues. V dropped 0 bases and J dropped 5 bases, with 10 bases sitting between them. Germline CDR1 reads SGHVS; CDR2 reads FNYEAQ. The CDR3 here is CASSLAAGVTEAFF. Written as DNA, the CDR3 is TGTGCCAGCAGCTTAGCTGCGGGGGTAACTGAAGCTTTCTTT.

The CDR3 nucleotides read TGTGCCAGTAGTACTCGATGGGGGGGCAATCAGCCCCAGCATTTT. This gives the protein CASSTRWGGNQPQHF. This chain uses TRBV19 with TRBJ1-5, with a possible D match to TRBD1 (5 bases). CDR1 is LNHDA and CDR2 is SQIVND in the germline V gene (reference sequence). V lost 4 bases and J lost 2, with 12 bases in between. There are 15 residues in the CDR3.

V usage is TRBV7-2 and J usage is TRBJ2-7; no reliable D call. Trimming removed 4 bases from V and 2 bases from J, with 3 bases in between. This CDR3 region has 11 residues. The germline gives CDR1 SGHTA, CDR2 FQGNSA. As DNA, the CDR3 is TGTGCCAGCAGCTCAGCCTACGAGCAGTACTTC. Translating gives CASSSAYEQYF.

The chain carries TRBV9 and TRBJ2-7, with a tentative D call TRBD1 (6 bases). Trimming stripped 3 bases from V and 6 bases from J, with 16 bases between. Germline V gene data show CDR1 as SGDLS and CDR2 as YYNGEE. The CDR3 covers 14 residues. CDR3 in DNA: TGTGCCAGCAGCGAGGTCCCTATAGGGGGCGAGCAGTACTTC. It translates to CASSEVPIGGEQYF.

The chain employs TRBV20-1 and TRBJ1-1; D unclear. Germline CDR1 reads DFQATT; CDR2 reads SNEGSKA (reference sequence). This CDR3 contains 10 residues. The V gene lost 3 bases and the J gene lost 10 bases, with 9 bases spanning the gap. The CDR3 reads CSAREVGAFF. The CDR3 coding sequence is TGCAGTGCTAGGGAGGTCGGAGCTTTCTTT.

The chain joins TRBV5-1 to TRBJ1-1; TRBD1 is a possible D gene (5 bases). The CDR3 is 14 amino acids. Trimming cost V 0 bases and J 7 bases, with 13 bases left between them. The germline V gene encodes CDR1 SGHRS and CDR2 YFSETQ. The CDR3 protein is CASSLAWVQDEAFF. As DNA, the CDR3 is TGCGCCAGCAGCTTGGCATGGGTACAGGATGAAGCTTTCTTT. Full variable domain (missing parts from reference TRBV5-1 and TRBJ1-1): KAGVTQTPRYLIKTRGQQVTLSCSPISGHRSVSWYQQTPGQGLQFLFEYFSETQRNKGNFPGRFSGRQFSNSRSEMNVSTLELGDSALYLCASSLAWVQDEAFFGQGTRLTVV.

Points on this clone: One junction end does not reproduce the germline sequence, and a read error may be involved. The rearrangement joins TRBV7-7 to TRBJ2-5; tentatively, D is TRBD2 (5 bases). This CDR3 region has 15 residues. Germline V gene lookup returns CDR1 SSHAT and CDR2 FNYEAQ (reference sequence). CDR3 amino acids: CASSRTGLLGETQYF. DNA of the CDR3: TGTGCTAGCAGTCGCACCGGACTGTTGGGGGAGACCCAGTACTTC.

This chain uses TRBV9 with TRBJ2-7; D is unresolved. Germline V gives CDR1 SGDLS, CDR2 YYNGEE. The CDR3 extends over 15 amino acids. The V end lost 0 bases, the J end lost 2 bases, and 12 bases lay between the germline ends. For the CDR3, the DNA is TGTGCCAGCAGCGTAGATGGGCAGGTCCCCTACGAGCAGTACTTC. Its translation is CASSVDGQVPYEQYF. The full variable domain, with the rest looked up from reference TRBV9 and TRBJ2-7, is DSGVTQTPKHLITATGQRVTLRCSPRSGDLSVYWYQQSLDQGLQFLIQYYNGEERAKGNILERFSAQQFPDLHSELNLSSLELGDSALYFCASSVDGQVPYEQYFGPGTRLTVT.

The chain recombines TRBV29-1 with TRBJ2-1, with 14 positions matching TRBD2. Germline assignment: CDR1 SQVTM and CDR2 ANQGSEA. The V segment lost 8 bases and the J segment 7 bases; nucleotides outside the gene matches: 4. The CDR3 has 13 residues. The CDR3 loop reads CSTRTSGGNEQFF. CDR3 nucleotides: TGCAGCACCAGGACTAGCGGGGGGAATGAGCAGTTCTTC.

The CDR3 region has the DNA TGTGCCAGCAGTTACCGGTTTTTTACGGGGTTGCCCCTCCACTTT. This codes for CASSYRFFTGLPLHF. The V and J genes are TRBV6-5 and TRBJ1-6; no reliable D call. The CDR3 runs 15 residues. Per germline, CDR1 MNHEY and CDR2 SVGAGI. V was cut by 2 bases and J by 13 bases, with 18 bases left in between.

The chain links TRBV9 to TRBJ1-6, with unresolved D. The V gene lost 0 bases and the J gene lost 10 bases, with 8 bases spanning the gap. Germline assignment: CDR1 SGDLS and CDR2 YYNGEE. The CDR3 sequence is 13 residues long. For the CDR3, the DNA is TGTGCCAGCAGCGTAGGATCTTACTCACCCCTCCACTTT. This encodes CASSVGSYSPLHF.

The V call is TRBV9, the J call TRBJ2-4, with D possibly being TRBD2 (5 bases). CDR1 is SGDLS and CDR2 is YYNGEE in the germline V gene. The CDR3 consists of 14 residues. V was clipped by 0 bases and J by 9 bases, with 13 bases between them. Written as DNA, the CDR3 is TGTGCCAGCAGCGTAGCGGCGCTTGAGGGCATTCAGTACTTC. Amino acid sequence: CASSVAALEGIQYF.

The chain carries TRBV5-1 and TRBJ2-7; 7 bases are a match to TRBD1. The CDR3 runs 14 residues. Germline-derived CDR1 and CDR2 are SGHRS and YFSETQ. V shed 4 bases, J shed 0 bases, and the junction held 4 bases outside the gene matches. In DNA form, the CDR3 reads TGCGCCAGCAGCGAGGGACAGCCCTCCTACGAGCAGTACTTC. Amino acid sequence: CASSEGQPSYEQYF.

This clone has only a few counts. The V gene is TRBV7-9, the J gene TRBJ2-7, with 10 bases aligning to TRBD1. With 3 bases clipped from V and 3 bases from J, the junction kept 5 bases outside the gene matches. Germline values: CDR1 SEHNR, CDR2 FQNEAQ (reference sequence). The CDR3 totals 15 residues. In nucleotides, the CDR3 is TGTGCCAGCAGCTTGCTGGACAGGGGGAACTACGAGCAGTACTTC. Translation: CASSLLDRGNYEQYF.

This clone showed up just a few times. This sequence joins TRBV2 and TRBJ1-1, with no clear D. The CDR3 totals 13 residues. Germline assignment: CDR1 SNHLY and CDR2 FYNNEI. Trimming cost V 6 bases and J 1 base, with 9 bases left between them. The CDR3 is CASRDLSNTEAFF. In DNA form, the CDR3 reads TGTGCCAGCAGGGACCTGTCGAACACTGAAGCTTTCTTT.

This clone showed up just once. This chain uses TRBV11-2 with TRBJ2-2; D is ambiguous. Germline V lookup: CDR1 SGHAT, CDR2 FQNNGV. The CDR3 has 15 amino acids. V was cut by 5 bases and J by 1 base, with 11 bases left in between. The CDR3 DNA sequence: TGTGCCAGCAGCCCGGAACTTCAGAACACCGGGGAGCTGTTTTTT. Translation gives CASSPELQNTGELFF.

This clone was found once. V usage is TRBV10-3 and J usage is TRBJ2-7; D uncertain. Per the germline V gene, CDR1 is ENHRY and CDR2 is SYGVKD. This CDR3 spans 12 amino acids. V was clipped by 2 bases and J by 0 bases, with 2 bases between them. The CDR3 coding sequence is TGTGCCATCAGTGAGACCTCCTACGAGCAGTACTTC. Translating gives CAISETSYEQYF.

The J gene is TRBJ1-2, the V gene TRBV4-3, with TRBD1 matching 9 bases. CDR1 LGHNA and CDR2 YSLEER come from the germline V gene. The length of the CDR3 is 14 residues. With V trimmed by 3 bases and J by 10 bases, 9 bases remained unmatched. The CDR3 spells CASSQTGTGRFYTF. CDR3 nucleotide sequence: TGCGCCAGCAGCCAGACCGGGACAGGGAGATTCTACACCTTC.

V usage is TRBV7-9 and J usage is TRBJ1-5; 7 bases are shared with TRBD1. V was clipped by 3 bases and J by 6 bases; unmatched bases: 17. This CDR3 has 18 amino acids. Germline V gene data show CDR1 as SEHNR and CDR2 as FQNEAQ (reference sequence). DNA of the CDR3: TGTGCCAGCAGCTTCCAAACCGAATACAGGGGCAGGGGTCAGCCCCAGCATTTT. Translated, it gives CASSFQTEYRGRGQPQHF.

The chain uses TRBV11-3 and TRBJ2-7; D ambiguous. Trimming took 0 bases from V and 5 from J, leaving 8 bases between them. Per germline, CDR1 SGHNT and CDR2 YENEEA. The CDR3 sequence is 13 residues long. The DNA of the CDR3 is TGTGCCAGCAGCTTAGATCATGGGGACGAGCAGTACTTC. Protein: CASSLDHGDEQYF.

The V and J genes are TRBV19 and TRBJ1-2; 9 nucleotides align to TRBD1. Germline V gives CDR1 LNHDA, CDR2 SQIVND (reference sequence). The CDR3 is made up of 14 amino acids. J was trimmed by 8 bases and V by 3 bases; bases with no gene match: 7. The CDR3 region has the DNA TGTGCCAGTAGTATTACAACAGGGGGCCGGGGCTACACCTTC. Residues: CASSITTGGRGYTF.

This clone was picked up a small number of times. The V gene is TRBV6-6, the J gene TRBJ1-6; 8 bases align to TRBD1. V trimming: 6 bases; J trimming: 6 bases; junction bases outside the gene matches: 4. There are 14 residues in the CDR3. Germline loops: CDR1 MNHNY, CDR2 SVGAGI (reference sequence). CDR3 sequence reads: CASSLGQVNSPLHF. The CDR3, as DNA: TGTGCCAGCAGCCTGGGACAGGTTAATTCACCCCTCCACTTT.

In its sample, this clone was seen once. This chain connects TRBV7-3 to TRBJ2-6, with D perhaps assigned TRBD1 or TRBD2 (6 bases each). This CDR3 contains 18 residues. Trimming removed 0 bases at V and 0 bases at J, with 12 bases between. CDR1 and CDR2 (germline): SGHTA, FQGTGA. The CDR3, as DNA: TGTGCCAGCAGCTTAACGGGGGGACAAAGCTCTGGGGCCAACGTCCTGACTTTC. It codes for CASSLTGGQSSGANVLTF.

The V call is TRBV14, the J call TRBJ2-3, with no clear D. V gave up 5 bases and J gave up 0 bases, with 21 bases separating them. Germline V gene sequence: CDR1 SGHDN, CDR2 FVKESK. The CDR3 totals 18 residues. CDR3 coding DNA: TGTGCCAGCAGCGCACAACCCGGTAAAAGGTTAAGCACAGATACGCAGTATTTT. Translated, it gives CASSAQPGKRLSTDTQYF. Based on the CDR3 plus reference TRBV14 and TRBJ2-3, the full variable domain is EAGVTQFPSHSVIEKGQTVTLRCDPISGHDNLYWYRRVMGKEIKFLLHFVKESKQDESGMPNNRFLAERTGGTYSTLKVQPAELEDSGVYFCASSAQPGKRLSTDTQYFGPGTRLTVL.